This T cell receptor beta chain was obtained from a study of circulating and synovial CD4+ cells in juvenile arthritis. The assay was immunoSEQ multiplex PCR, and TCRdb's table has in-frame clones only and misses some. In the table there are about 36,000 clones, roughly 94% of which are singletons. The V gene's germline CDR1 is SEHNR and CDR2 FQNEAQ (reference sequence). The trim removed 2 bases at V and 8 bases at J, leaving 5 bases unmatched. This CDR3 region has 14 residues. This sequence was found in a human donor with juvenile idiopathic arthritis. Sequencing input: CD4+ T cells from blood. This chain uses TRBV7-9 with TRBJ1-4; TRBD1 matches 7 bases. This chain's CDR3 is CASSLKGAGEKLFF. The CDR3 DNA reads TGTGCCAGCAGCTTAAAGGGGGCAGGGGAAAAACTGTTTTTT. Looking up the rest from reference TRBV7-9 and TRBJ1-4 gives the full variable domain: DTGVSQNPRHKITKRGQNVTFRCDPISEHNRLYWYRQTLGQGPEFLTYFQNEAQLEKSRLLSDRFSAERPKGSFSTLEIQRTEQGDSAMYLCASSLKGAGEKLFFGSGTQLSVL.